This T cell receptor (beta chain) was captured by sequencing in a study of Tregs in tolerant kidney transplant recipients. Study results and caveats: Changing PCR primers prevented nucleotide comparison between some patients' samples.

Remarks on this clone: What it binds is unknown.

The V gene's germline CDR1 is SGHNT and CDR2 YYREEE (reference sequence). J lost 4 bases, V lost 5 bases, and 8 bases had no gene match. The CDR3 loop spans 17 amino acids. The table came from immunoSEQ multiplex PCR; TCRdb's copy has only in-frame clones and leaves some out. The sample yields around 70,000 clones, more than 90% seen once. The V and J genes are TRBV5-4 and TRBJ2-1, with 14 bases aligning to TRBD2. The TCR sequence derives from a human donor who received a combined kidney and bone marrow transplant. The sample was CD8+ T cells from blood, taken before the transplant. As DNA, the CDR3 is TGTGCCAGCAGTGGACTAGCGGGAGGCGTGTGGTACAATGAGCAGTTCTTC. As protein: CASSGLAGGVWYNEQFF.